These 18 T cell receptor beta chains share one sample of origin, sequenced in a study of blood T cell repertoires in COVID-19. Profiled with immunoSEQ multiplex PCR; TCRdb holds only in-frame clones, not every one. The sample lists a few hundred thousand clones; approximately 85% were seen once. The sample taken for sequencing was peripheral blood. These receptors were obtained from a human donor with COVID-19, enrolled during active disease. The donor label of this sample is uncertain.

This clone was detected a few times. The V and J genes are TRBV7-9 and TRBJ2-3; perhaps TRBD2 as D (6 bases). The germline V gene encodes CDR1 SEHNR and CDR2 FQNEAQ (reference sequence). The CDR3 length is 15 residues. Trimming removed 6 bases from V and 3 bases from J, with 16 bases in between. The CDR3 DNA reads TGTGCCAGCAGACATACGGGAGCCGGGACAGATACGCAGTATTTT. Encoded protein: CASRHTGAGTDTQYF.

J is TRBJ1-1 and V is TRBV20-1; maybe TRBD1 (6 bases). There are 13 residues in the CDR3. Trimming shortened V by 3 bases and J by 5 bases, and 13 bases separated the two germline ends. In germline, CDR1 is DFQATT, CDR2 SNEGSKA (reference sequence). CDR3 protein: CSASARGRTEAFF. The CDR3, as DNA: TGCAGTGCTAGTGCCAGGGGTAGGACTGAAGCTTTCTTT.

Written as DNA, the CDR3 is TGTGCCAGCAGCCGCCTCCCTGGGGCGGGAGGTTCTAGCACAGATACGCAGTATTTT. Amino acid sequence: CASSRLPGAGGSSTDTQYF. The chain combines TRBV9 with TRBJ2-3; 8 bases match TRBD2. The V and J ends lost 4 bases and 0 bases, in that order; junction bases with no gene match: 16. Germline V lookup: CDR1 SGDLS, CDR2 YYNGEE. CDR3 length: 19 amino acids.

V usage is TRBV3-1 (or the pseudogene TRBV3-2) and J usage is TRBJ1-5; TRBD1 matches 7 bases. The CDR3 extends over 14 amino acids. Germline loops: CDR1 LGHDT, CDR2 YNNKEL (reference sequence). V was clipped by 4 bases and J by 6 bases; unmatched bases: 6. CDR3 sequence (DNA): TGTGCCAGCAGCCTTAGACAGGGATCTCAGCCCCAGCATTTT. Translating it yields CASSLRQGSQPQHF.

The CDR3 bases are TGTGCCAGCAGTGAGGGGGGGAGTCCGGATCAGCCCCAGCATTTT. It is translated as CASSEGGSPDQPQHF. The chain combines TRBV2 with TRBJ1-5; D might be TRBD1 (5 bases). CDR3 length equals 15 residues. V was shortened by 3 bases and J by 5 bases, with 14 bases between the two germline ends. Germline loops: CDR1 SNHLY, CDR2 FYNNEI.

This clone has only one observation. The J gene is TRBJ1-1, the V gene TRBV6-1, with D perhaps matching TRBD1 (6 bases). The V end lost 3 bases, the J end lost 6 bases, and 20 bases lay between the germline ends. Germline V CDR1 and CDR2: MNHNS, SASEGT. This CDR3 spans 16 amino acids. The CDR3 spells CASSETGRRRFAEAFF. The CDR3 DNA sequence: TGTGCCAGCAGTGAGACAGGACGCCGTAGGTTCGCTGAAGCTTTCTTT.

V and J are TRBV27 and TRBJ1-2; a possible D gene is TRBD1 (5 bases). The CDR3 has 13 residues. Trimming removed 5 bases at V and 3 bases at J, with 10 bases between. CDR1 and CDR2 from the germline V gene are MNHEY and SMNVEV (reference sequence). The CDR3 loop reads CASSRRADYGYTF. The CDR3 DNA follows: TGTGCCAGCAGTCGCAGGGCGGACTATGGCTACACCTTC.

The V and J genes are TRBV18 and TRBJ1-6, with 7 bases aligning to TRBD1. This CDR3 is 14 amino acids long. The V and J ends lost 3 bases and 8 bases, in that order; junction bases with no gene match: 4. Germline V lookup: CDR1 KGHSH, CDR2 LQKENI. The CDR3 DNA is TGTGCCAGCTCACCGCGCGACAGGGATTCACCCCTCCACTTT. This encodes CASSPRDRDSPLHF.

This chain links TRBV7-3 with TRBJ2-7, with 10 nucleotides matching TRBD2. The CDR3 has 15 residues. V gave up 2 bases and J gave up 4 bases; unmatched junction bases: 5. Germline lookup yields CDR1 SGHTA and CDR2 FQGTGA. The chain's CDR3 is CASSLASGSGYEQYF. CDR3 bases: TGTGCCAGCAGCTTAGCTAGCGGGAGCGGTTACGAGCAGTACTTC.

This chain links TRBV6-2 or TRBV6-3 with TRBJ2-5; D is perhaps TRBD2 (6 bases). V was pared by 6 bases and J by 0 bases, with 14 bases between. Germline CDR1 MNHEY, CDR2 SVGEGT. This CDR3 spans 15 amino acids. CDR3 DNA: TGTGCCAGCAGCCGCCGCGGGACGCACCAAGAGACCCAGTACTTC. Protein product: CASSRRGTHQETQYF.

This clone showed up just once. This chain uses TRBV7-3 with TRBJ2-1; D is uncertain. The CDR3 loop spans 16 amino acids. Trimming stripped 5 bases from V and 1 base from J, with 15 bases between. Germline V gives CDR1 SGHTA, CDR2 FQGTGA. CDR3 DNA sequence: TGTGCCAGCAGCCGAGGCCCCACAAGGTCCTACAATGAGCAGTTCTTC. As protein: CASSRGPTRSYNEQFF. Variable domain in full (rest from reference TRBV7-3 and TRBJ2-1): GAGVSQTPSNKVTEKGKYVELRCDPISGHTALYWYRQSLGQGPEFLIYFQGTGAADDSGLPNDRFFAVRPEGSVSTLKIQRTERGDSAVYLCASSRGPTRSYNEQFFGPGTRLTVL.

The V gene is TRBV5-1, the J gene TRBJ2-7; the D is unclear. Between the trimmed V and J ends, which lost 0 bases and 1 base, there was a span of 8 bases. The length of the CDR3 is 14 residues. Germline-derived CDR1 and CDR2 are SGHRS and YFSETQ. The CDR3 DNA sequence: TGCGCCAGCAGCTTGGTAAACAAGTCCTACGAGCAGTACTTC. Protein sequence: CASSLVNKSYEQYF.

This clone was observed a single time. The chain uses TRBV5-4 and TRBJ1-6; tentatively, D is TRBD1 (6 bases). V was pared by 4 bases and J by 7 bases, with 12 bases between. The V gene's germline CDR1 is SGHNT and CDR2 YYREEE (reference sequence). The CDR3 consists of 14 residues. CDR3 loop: CASSLQGRNSPLHF. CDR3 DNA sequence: TGTGCCAGCAGCCTACAGGGCCGGAATTCACCCCTCCACTTT.

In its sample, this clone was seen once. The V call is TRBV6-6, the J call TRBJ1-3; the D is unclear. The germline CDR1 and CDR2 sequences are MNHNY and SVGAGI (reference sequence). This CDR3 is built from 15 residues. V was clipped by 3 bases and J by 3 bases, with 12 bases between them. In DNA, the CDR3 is TGTGCCAGCAGTTATTCCGGAGGTGATGGAAACACCATATATTTT. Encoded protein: CASSYSGGDGNTIYF.

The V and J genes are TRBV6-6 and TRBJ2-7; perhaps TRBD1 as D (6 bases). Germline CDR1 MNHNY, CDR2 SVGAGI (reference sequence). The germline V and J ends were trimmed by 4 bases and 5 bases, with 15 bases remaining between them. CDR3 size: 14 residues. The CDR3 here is CASSSPGARNEQYF. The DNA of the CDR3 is TGTGCCAGCAGTTCGCCAGGGGCGAGGAACGAGCAGTACTTC.

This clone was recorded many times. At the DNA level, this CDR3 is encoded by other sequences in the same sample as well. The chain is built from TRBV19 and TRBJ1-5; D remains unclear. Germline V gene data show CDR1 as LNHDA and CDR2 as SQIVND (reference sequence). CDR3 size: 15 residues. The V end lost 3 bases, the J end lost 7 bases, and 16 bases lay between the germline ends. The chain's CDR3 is CASSIQRVGNQPQHF. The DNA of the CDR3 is TGTGCCAGTAGTATTCAGAGGGTCGGAAACCAGCCCCAGCATTTT. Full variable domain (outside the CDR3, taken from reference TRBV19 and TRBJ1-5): DGGITQSPKYLFRKEGQNVTLSCEQNLNHDAMYWYRQDPGQGLRLIYYSQIVNDFQKGDIAEGYSVSREKKESFPLTVTSAQKNPTAFYLCASSIQRVGNQPQHFGDGTRLSIL.

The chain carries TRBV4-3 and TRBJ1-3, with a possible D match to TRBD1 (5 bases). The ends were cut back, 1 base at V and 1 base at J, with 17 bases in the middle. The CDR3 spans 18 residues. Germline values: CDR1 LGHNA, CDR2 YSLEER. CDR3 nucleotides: TGCGCCAGCAGCCAAGGTGTTCTCGCGGGGGTTTCTGGAAACACCATATATTTT. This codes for CASSQGVLAGVSGNTIYF.

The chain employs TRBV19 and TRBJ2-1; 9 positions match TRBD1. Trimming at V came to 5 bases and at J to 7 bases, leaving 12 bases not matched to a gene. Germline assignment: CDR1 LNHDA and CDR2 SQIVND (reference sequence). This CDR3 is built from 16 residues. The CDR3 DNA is TGTGCCAGTAGTCCTTCCCGGGACAGGGTTGGGAATGAGCAGTTCTTC. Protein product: CASSPSRDRVGNEQFF.